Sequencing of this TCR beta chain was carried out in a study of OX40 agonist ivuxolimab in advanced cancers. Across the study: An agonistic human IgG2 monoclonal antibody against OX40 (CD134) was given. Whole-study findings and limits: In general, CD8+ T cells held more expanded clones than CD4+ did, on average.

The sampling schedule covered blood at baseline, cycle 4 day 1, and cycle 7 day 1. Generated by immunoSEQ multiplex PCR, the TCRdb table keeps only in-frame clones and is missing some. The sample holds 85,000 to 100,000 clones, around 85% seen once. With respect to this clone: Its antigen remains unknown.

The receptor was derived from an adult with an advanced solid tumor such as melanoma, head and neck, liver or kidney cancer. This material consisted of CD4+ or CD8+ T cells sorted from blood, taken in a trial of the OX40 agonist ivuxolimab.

The CDR3 DNA sequence: TGTGCCAGCAGCTTAGATGGGGCAGGGCAAGAGACCCAGTACTTC. The encoded protein is CASSLDGAGQETQYF. The rearrangement joins TRBV11-3 to TRBJ2-5; D might be TRBD1 (5 bases). The CDR3 is 15 residues long. Trimming took off 0 bases at V and 2 bases at J, with 10 bases between the two ends. The germline V gene has CDR1 SGHNT and CDR2 YENEEA.